This T cell receptor (beta chain) was sequenced during a study of T-cell reconstitution after alpha-beta-depleted transplantation in children. Findings and caveats of the study: Recipient T cells and thymic progenitors that survived were the source of the high TCRbeta diversity seen at day 60 in some patients. From newly produced T cells came most of the T-cell counts and diversity one year after transplant. The origin of alpha-beta T cells about two months after transplant was reportedly several hundred expanded graft clones.

Germline V lookup: CDR1 SGHKS, CDR2 YYEKEE (reference sequence). The CDR3 is 17 amino acids. The J segment lost 0 bases and the V segment lost 1 base, leaving 9 bases of the junction unmatched. Unique molecular identifiers featured in how the TCRbeta library was prepared. TCRdb passed the PCR reads through MiXCR, listing each CDR3 protein once. In the table there are fewer than 750,000 distinct CDR3 sequences, roughly 24% of which are singletons. With regard to this clonotype: Its antigen is undetermined.

This chain connects TRBV5-5 to TRBJ2-7; TRBD1 aligns across 8 bases. This sample comprised PBMCs, mostly from graft donor cells, obtained 360 days after TCRalphabeta/CD19-depleted stem cell transplant. The receptor's source is a boy younger than two who had a stem cell transplant for acute myeloid leukemia, so the T cells may come from the graft donor. The CDR3 spells CASSLSEQGASSYEQYV. Written as DNA, the CDR3 is TGTGCCAGCAGCTTGAGTGAGCAGGGGGCGAGCTCCTACGAGCAGTACGTC.